A selection of T cell receptor beta chains follows, all from one sample in a study of CD8 T cells in Susac syndrome. TCRdb recomputed calls from the immunoSEQ multiplex PCR reads with MiXCR, one row per CDR3 protein. The sample includes around 170,000 distinct CDR3 sequences, approximately 94% seen only once; the top ten take approximately 0.12%. Material: CD4+ T cells from PBMCs. Receptor source: a human donor with Susac syndrome. Each CDR3 is given with its conserved first and last residue. A D gene is named only where the DNA matches it firmly. Rows give clone size only sometimes, using once, few, many, or a class for an expanded clone.

>TRBJ2-1|.|TRBV4-2|.
CASSQPHGSSYNEQFF
TGTGCCAGCAGCCAACCCCACGGGAGCTCCTACAATGAGCAGTTCTTC
>TRBJ1-4|.|TRBV5-1|.
CASSFQGLHEKLFF
TGCGCCAGCAGCTTCCAGGGGCTTCATGAAAAACTGTTTTTT
>TRBJ1-3|.|TRBV19|.
CASRREGTGNTIYF
TGTGCCAGTAGAAGAGAGGGAACTGGAAACACCATATATTTT
>TRBJ2-1|once|TRBV20-1|TRBD2
CSATLAGAYNEQFF
TGCAGTGCGACCCTAGCGGGAGCTTACAATGAGCAGTTCTTC
>TRBJ1-2|.|TRBV12-3/TRBV12-4|.
CASSYRIGGYTF
TGTGCCAGCAGTTACAGGATCGGTGGCTACACCTTC
>TRBJ2-1|.|TRBV4-2|.
CASSPLTTTSNEQFF
TGTGCCAGCAGCCCCCTGACTACGACAAGCAATGAGCAGTTCTTC
>TRBJ2-3|.|TRBV18|.
CASSPDGSSTDTQYF
TGTGCCAGCTCACCGGACGGTTCTAGCACAGATACGCAGTATTTT
>TRBJ1-5|.|TRBV24-1|.
CATSDWTANQPQHF
TGTGCCACCAGTGATTGGACAGCAAATCAGCCCCAGCATTTT
>TRBJ2-5|.|TRBV6-5|TRBD1
CASGKTGGAETQYF
TGTGCCAGCGGGAAGACAGGGGGGGCAGAGACCCAGTACTTC
>TRBJ2-3|few|TRBV11-2|.
CASSTYLQSVNTQYF
TGTGCCAGCAGCACTTATCTGCAGTCGGTTAATACGCAGTATTTT
>TRBJ2-3|once|TRBV29-1|.
CSVDAADTQYF
TGCAGCGTTGATGCCGCAGATACGCAGTATTTT
>TRBJ1-6|.|TRBV18|.
CASSPSSDSPLHF
TGTGCCAGCTCACCGAGCTCGGATTCACCCCTCCACTTT
>TRBJ2-5|.|TRBV9|.
CASSVVETQYF
TGTGCCAGCAGCGTAGTTGAGACCCAGTACTTC
>TRBJ2-7|.|TRBV20-1|.
CSARQAAEQYF
TGCAGTGCTAGACAGGCTGCGGAGCAGTACTTC
>TRBJ1-5|.|TRBV20-1|.
CSASGGGNQPQHF
TGCAGTGCTTCCGGGGGGGGCAATCAGCCCCAGCATTTT
>TRBJ2-7|.|TRBV29-1|.
CSVGNYYEQYF
TGCAGCGTAGGTAACTACTACGAGCAGTACTTC
>TRBJ2-1|once|TRBV3-1|.
CASSQDLTGNVNEQFF
TGTGCCAGCAGCCAAGATCTGACGGGGAACGTCAATGAGCAGTTCTTC
>TRBJ1-1|once|TRBV27|.
CASSQLRGTEAFF
TGTGCCAGCAGTCAACTACGGGGCACTGAAGCTTTCTTT
>TRBJ1-5|.|TRBV7-9|TRBD1
CASRGQGSGQPQHF
TGTGCCAGCAGGGGACAGGGGTCGGGTCAGCCCCAGCATTTT
>TRBJ2-7|.|TRBV30|TRBD2
CAWSAGTSGVRGYF
TGTGCCTGGAGCGCCGGGACTAGCGGGGTCCGGGGGTACTTC